These 26 T cell receptor beta chains were all obtained from the same sample, sequenced in a study of OX40 agonist ivuxolimab in advanced cancers. Libraries were prepared by immunoSEQ multiplex PCR; TCRdb keeps only in-frame clonotypes and omits some of them. The sample yields tens of thousands of clones, roughly 80% seen once. Here the sequenced sample was CD4+ or CD8+ T cells sorted from blood, taken in a trial of the OX40 agonist ivuxolimab. These receptors were obtained from an adult with an advanced solid tumor such as melanoma, head and neck, liver or kidney cancer.

The chain combines TRBV6-5 with TRBJ1-1; the D gene is possibly TRBD1 (6 bases). V lost 7 bases and J 1 base, leaving 10 bases between the germline ends. CDR3 size: 13 residues. Germline loops: CDR1 MNHEY, CDR2 SVGAGI. DNA of the CDR3: TGTGCCAGCATGGCAGGGGAGAACACTGAAGCTTTCTTT. This translates into CASMAGENTEAFF.

The genes are TRBV19 and TRBJ2-5; TRBD1 agrees at 8 bases. The DNA end favors TRBJ2-7, so the J call may be wrong. Germline assignment: CDR1 LNHDA and CDR2 SQIVND (reference sequence). The CDR3 is 13 amino acids. The CDR3 here is CATHDRGPHEQYF. In DNA form, the CDR3 reads TGTGCCACCCACGACAGGGGTCCCCACGAGCAGTACTTC.

This chain uses TRBV2 with TRBJ1-2; D is undetermined. The V and J ends lost 4 bases and 8 bases respectively, with 14 bases between them. CDR3 size: 13 residues. The germline CDR1 and CDR2 sequences are SNHLY and FYNNEI. The CDR3 bases are TGTGCCAGCAGTGGTTCGCCCCCCAGGGGCTACACCTTC. It specifies CASSGSPPRGYTF.

This clone was observed a few times. This chain links TRBV5-6 with TRBJ2-2; D may correspond to TRBD1 or TRBD2 (5 bases each). The CDR3 consists of 16 residues. CDR1 is SGHDT and CDR2 is YYEEEE in the germline V gene. V lost 1 base and J 2 bases, leaving 12 bases between the germline ends. Here the CDR3 reads CASSLPQGRNTGELFF. The CDR3 nucleotides are TGTGCCAGCAGCTTGCCCCAGGGACGCAACACCGGGGAGCTGTTTTTT.

This clone was counted between two and nine times. This chain connects TRBV5-6 to TRBJ2-1; 8 nucleotides agree with TRBD1. Germline V CDR1 and CDR2: SGHDT, YYEEEE. This CDR3 contains 11 residues. The V and J ends lost 5 bases and 12 bases, in that order; junction bases with no gene match: 4. CDR3 loop: CASSYDRGQFF. The CDR3 bases are TGTGCCAGCAGTTATGACAGGGGGCAGTTCTTC.

This clone came up a few times. V usage is TRBV28 and J usage is TRBJ1-2; D gene unclear. Deletions cut 8 bases from V and 2 bases from J, with 9 bases between. Per germline, CDR1 MDHEN and CDR2 SYDVKM. This CDR3 has 12 amino acids. The CDR3 bases are TGTGCCAGCGTAGAACAGAACTATGGCTACACCTTC. Amino acid sequence: CASVEQNYGYTF.

The gene calls are TRBV19 and TRBJ1-4, with D maybe TRBD1 (5 bases). In germline, CDR1 is LNHDA, CDR2 SQIVND (reference sequence). V lost 7 bases, J lost 7 bases, and 19 bases lay in between. The CDR3 loop spans 15 amino acids. The CDR3 bases are TGTGCCAGTACGGGGGGTGTACAGGCGGCTGAAAAACTGTTTTTT. This encodes CASTGGVQAAEKLFF.

The gene calls are TRBV29-1 and TRBJ2-3, with 12 bases matching TRBD2. CDR1 SQVTM and CDR2 ANQGSEA come from the germline V gene. The trim removed 4 bases at V and 5 bases at J, leaving 7 bases unmatched. The CDR3 extends over 15 amino acids. The CDR3 DNA follows: TGCAGCGTTGCCCTAGCGGGAGGGCCCGGAGATACGCAGTATTTT. It codes for CSVALAGGPGDTQYF.

The rearrangement uses TRBV5-1 and TRBJ2-5; D uncertain. V was clipped by 4 bases and J by 2 bases, with 9 bases between them. The germline V gene has CDR1 SGHRS and CDR2 YFSETQ. This CDR3 region has 13 residues. The CDR3 loop reads CASSERPQETQYF. Here the CDR3 DNA reads TGCGCCAGCAGCGAGCGCCCACAAGAGACCCAGTACTTC.

This chain joins TRBV7-2 and TRBJ2-5, with D tentatively TRBD1 or TRBD2 (5 bases each). CDR1 and CDR2 from the germline V gene are SGHTA and FQGNSA. The CDR3 runs 15 residues. The V end was cut by 3 bases, the J end by 1 base, with 12 bases between. CDR3 sequence (DNA): TGTGCCAGCAGCTTTAATAAGGGGAGCCAAGAGACCCAGTACTTC. Its translation is CASSFNKGSQETQYF. Full variable domain (missing parts from reference TRBV7-2 and TRBJ2-5): GAGVSQSPSNKVTEKGKDVELRCDPISGHTALYWYRQSLGQGLEFLIYFQGNSAPDKSGLPSDRFSAERTGGSVSTLTIQRTQQEDSAVYLCASSFNKGSQETQYFGPGTRLLVL.

The gene calls are TRBV18 and TRBJ2-4; D possibly corresponds to TRBD1 (5 bases). Germline V gene sequence: CDR1 KGHSH, CDR2 LQKENI. This CDR3 region has 17 residues. Trimming removed 3 bases from V and 0 bases from J, with 15 bases in between. DNA of the CDR3: TGTGCCAGCTCACCGTGGGGCCAGGAATCAGCCAAAAACATTCAGTACTTC. Its protein is CASSPWGQESAKNIQYF.

J is TRBJ2-7 and V is TRBV19; D perhaps matches TRBD2 (6 bases). V was trimmed by 5 bases and J by 3 bases, leaving 14 bases between them. From germline, CDR1 is LNHDA and CDR2 SQIVND (reference sequence). The CDR3 spans 14 residues. The CDR3, as DNA: TGTGCCAGTAGTCCAGCGGGTTGGGACTACGAGCAGTACTTC. It encodes CASSPAGWDYEQYF.

The rearrangement links TRBV5-1 to TRBJ1-4; 7 positions match TRBD1. CDR1 is SGHRS and CDR2 is YFSETQ in the germline V gene. V trimming: 4 bases; J trimming: 7 bases; junction bases outside the gene matches: 7. This CDR3 spans 14 amino acids. The CDR3 protein is CASSPGQDGEKLFF. The CDR3 DNA is TGCGCCAGCAGCCCCGGACAGGATGGTGAAAAACTGTTTTTT.

This chain joins TRBV2 and TRBJ2-5, with D possibly TRBD2 on 5 matching bases. CDR3 size: 13 residues. Germline V lookup: CDR1 SNHLY, CDR2 FYNNEI. V was shortened by 4 bases and J by 7 bases, with 13 bases between the two germline ends. In nucleotides, the CDR3 is TGTGCCAGCAGTGGGGAGACGGTCAGGACCCAGTACTTC. This codes for CASSGETVRTQYF.

This clone appeared a few times. The chain joins TRBV7-2 to TRBJ2-1; no reliable D call. The germline CDR1 and CDR2 sequences are SGHTA and FQGNSA. There are 13 residues in the CDR3. Trimming took off 1 base at V and 8 bases at J, with 9 bases between the two ends. This chain's CDR3 is CASSLEAEYEQFF. The CDR3 nucleotides are TGTGCCAGCAGCTTAGAGGCCGAGTATGAGCAGTTCTTC.

This clone was recorded once. The V call is TRBV4-2, the J call TRBJ2-7; 11 bases line up with TRBD1. This CDR3 is 14 amino acids long. Trimming cost V 6 bases and J 6 bases; bases outside gene matches: 7. Germline V gene sequence: CDR1 LGHNA, CDR2 YNFKEQ. CDR3 amino acids: CASSPGTGGSEQYF. The CDR3 DNA reads as TGTGCCAGCAGTCCAGGGACAGGGGGTTCCGAGCAGTACTTC.

The chain has TRBV5-1 and TRBJ2-3; 7 bases map to TRBD1. Germline loops: CDR1 SGHRS, CDR2 YFSETQ. Trimming at V came to 4 bases and at J to 4 bases, leaving 6 bases not matched to a gene. The CDR3 sequence is 14 residues long. CDR3 nucleotides: TGCGCCAGCAGCGCCGGGACAGCATCAGATACGCAGTATTTT. Amino acid sequence: CASSAGTASDTQYF.

The chain has TRBV5-6 and TRBJ2-7; a possible D gene is TRBD2 (5 bases). Germline CDR1 is SGHDT and CDR2 is YYEEEE. The CDR3 contains 13 residues. The V end lost 4 bases, the J end lost 2 bases, and 10 bases lay between the germline ends. The DNA of the CDR3 is TGTGCCAGCAGCCTTTCCGGGACCTACGAGCAGTACTTC. It codes for CASSLSGTYEQYF.

The V gene is TRBV5-1, the J gene TRBJ2-2; D perhaps matches TRBD2 (6 bases). The V gene lost 1 base and the J gene lost 1 base, with 8 bases spanning the gap. Germline V gene lookup returns CDR1 SGHRS and CDR2 YFSETQ. The CDR3 runs 15 residues. The CDR3 loop reads CASSLLGGNTGELFF. The CDR3, as DNA: TGCGCCAGCAGCTTGCTGGGGGGGAACACCGGGGAGCTGTTTTTT.

This clone was recorded only once. This chain joins TRBV5-4 and TRBJ1-3, with 7 bases identical to TRBD1. The germline gives CDR1 SGHNT, CDR2 YYREEE (reference sequence). The ends lost 4 bases at V and 4 bases at J; junction bases unmatched: 8. The CDR3 is 15 amino acids. The CDR3 DNA reads TGTGCCAGCAGCCCCGGACAGGACGGAGGAAACACCATATATTTT. This encodes CASSPGQDGGNTIYF.

The chain combines TRBV9 with TRBJ2-3; no definite D call. Germline-derived CDR1 and CDR2 are SGDLS and YYNGEE. Deletions cut 3 bases from V and 2 bases from J, with 1 base between. The CDR3 spans 11 residues. The CDR3: CASSDTDTQYF. DNA of the CDR3: TGTGCCAGCAGCGACACAGATACGCAGTATTTT. The full variable domain, with the rest looked up from reference TRBV9 and TRBJ2-3, is DSGVTQTPKHLITATGQRVTLRCSPRSGDLSVYWYQQSLDQGLQFLIQYYNGEERAKGNILERFSAQQFPDLHSELNLSSLELGDSALYFCASSDTDTQYFGPGTRLTVL.

This chain joins TRBV9 and TRBJ2-5; tentative D call: TRBD2 (5 bases). Germline CDR1 SGDLS, CDR2 YYNGEE. Trimming pared 0 bases from V and 5 bases from J, leaving 5 bases between. The CDR3 has 12 residues. CDR3 DNA sequence: TGTGCCAGCAGCGTAGGAGGGGAGACCCAGTACTTC. This gives the protein CASSVGGETQYF.

This sequence joins TRBV7-9 and TRBJ2-1; D might be TRBD2 (5 bases). The CDR3 loop spans 14 amino acids. The V gene's germline CDR1 is SEHNR and CDR2 FQNEAQ (reference sequence). V lost 7 bases to trimming and J lost 6 bases, with 16 bases between them. The CDR3 nucleotides read TGTGCCAGCACCCCTTCGGGGTTTGTCAATGAGCAGTTCTTC. It translates to CASTPSGFVNEQFF.

The chain joins TRBV7-2 to TRBJ2-1; tentatively, D is TRBD1 or TRBD2 (5 bases each). Germline V gives CDR1 SGHTA, CDR2 FQGNSA. V gave up 7 bases and J gave up 5 bases, with 18 bases separating them. The CDR3 is 15 amino acids. Here the CDR3 DNA reads TGTGCCAGCACCCCTCAGGGTGGGGGAAACAATGAGCAGTTCTTC. Amino acids: CASTPQGGGNNEQFF.

V and J are TRBV2 and TRBJ1-1; TRBD1 matches at 7 bases. J gave up 3 bases and V 5 bases, and 6 bases lay outside the gene matches. This CDR3 has 14 amino acids. Per germline, CDR1 SNHLY and CDR2 FYNNEI. CDR3 DNA sequence: TGTGCCAGCAGTTCACAGGGGCCGTACACTGAAGCTTTCTTT. This codes for CASSSQGPYTEAFF. The whole variable domain, filled in from reference TRBV2 and TRBJ1-1, reads EPEVTQTPSHQVTQMGQEVILRCVPISNHLYFYWYRQILGQKVEFLVSFYNNEISEKSEIFDDQFSVERPDGSNFTLKIRSTKLEDSAMYFCASSSQGPYTEAFFGQGTRLTVV.

V and J are TRBV18 and TRBJ1-6; possible D gene TRBD1, 6 bases. Looked up from germline, CDR1 is KGHSH and CDR2 is LQKENI. The V gene lost 2 bases and the J gene lost 7 bases, with 12 bases spanning the gap. The CDR3 has 15 residues. The CDR3 loop is CASSPGGAENSPLHF. CDR3 nucleotides: TGTGCCAGCTCACCAGGGGGCGCAGAGAATTCACCCCTCCACTTT.